This T cell receptor beta chain was observed in a study of T-cell memory formation after mild COVID-19. Background on the study: Clustering of TCRs was largely donor specific. Overall study results and limits: Researchers found some responding clones in pre-infection memory, a sign that cross-reactive memory joined.

As for this clonotype: The target antigen is unknown.

Researchers used 5'RACE with constant-segment primers to make TCR alpha and TCR beta cDNA libraries that carry sample barcodes and UMIs. TCRdb itself ran the 5' RACE reads through MiXCR, one entry per CDR3 protein. Of under 550,000 distinct CDR3 sequences in the sample, 15% to 20% were seen once. Germline V gene data show CDR1 as MDHEN and CDR2 as SYDVKM. Unmatched junction bases numbered 4, after V lost 9 bases and J lost 3 bases. There are 14 residues in the CDR3. The chain links TRBV28 to TRBJ2-2; 10 bases are shared with TRBD1. The sample comprised PBMCs or a T cell subset sorted from them (not recorded which). The sequence derives from an adult woman who had mild COVID-19 (a few samples of this study predate the infection). Cell type and time point are not known. This CDR3 reads CASFGQGDTGELFF. The CDR3 DNA sequence: TGTGCCAGTTTTGGACAGGGGGACACCGGGGAGCTGTTTTTT.